The entry that follows covers one T cell receptor beta chain sequence. The germline gives CDR1 SGHRS, CDR2 YFSETQ. Deletions cut 0 bases from V and 2 bases from J, with 8 bases between. This CDR3 spans 15 amino acids. These data originate in a study of control samples from healthy donors and cancer patients. TCRdb keeps only in-frame clones here, not all; method: immunoSEQ multiplex PCR. The data show 95,000 to 150,000 clones, more than 70% seen once. The sequenced sample consisted of blood. This clonotype was obtained from a man aged 35 to 55 in good health. The chain employs TRBV5-1 and TRBJ1-4; D remains unclear. The CDR3 protein is CASSLERATNEKLFF. The CDR3 nucleotides read TGCGCCAGCAGCTTGGAGCGAGCTACTAATGAAAAACTGTTTTTT.